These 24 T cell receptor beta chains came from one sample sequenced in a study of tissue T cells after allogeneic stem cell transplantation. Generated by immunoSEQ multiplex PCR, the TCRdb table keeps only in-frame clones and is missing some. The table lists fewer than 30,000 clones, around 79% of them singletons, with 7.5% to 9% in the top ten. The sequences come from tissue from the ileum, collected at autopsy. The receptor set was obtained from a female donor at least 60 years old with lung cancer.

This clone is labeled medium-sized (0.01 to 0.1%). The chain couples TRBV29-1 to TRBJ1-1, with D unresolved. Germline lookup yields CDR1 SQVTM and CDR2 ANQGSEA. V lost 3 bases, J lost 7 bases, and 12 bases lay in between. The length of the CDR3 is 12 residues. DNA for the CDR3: TGCAGCGTTGAGGCCCCGAACGTTGAAGCTTTCTTT. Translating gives CSVEAPNVEAFF.

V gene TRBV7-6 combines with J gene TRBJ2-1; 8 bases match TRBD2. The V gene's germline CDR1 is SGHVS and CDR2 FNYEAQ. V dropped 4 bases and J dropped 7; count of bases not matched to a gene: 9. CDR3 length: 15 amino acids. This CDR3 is CASSWGLAGSNEQFF. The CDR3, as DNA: TGTGCCAGCAGCTGGGGGTTAGCGGGGTCTAATGAGCAGTTCTTC.

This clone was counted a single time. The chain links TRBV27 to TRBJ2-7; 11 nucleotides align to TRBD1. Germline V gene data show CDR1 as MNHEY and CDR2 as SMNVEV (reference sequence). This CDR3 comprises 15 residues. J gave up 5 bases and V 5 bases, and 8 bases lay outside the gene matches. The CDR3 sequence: CASSPGTGGINEQYF. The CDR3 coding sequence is TGTGCCAGCAGTCCTGGGACAGGGGGTATCAACGAGCAGTACTTC.

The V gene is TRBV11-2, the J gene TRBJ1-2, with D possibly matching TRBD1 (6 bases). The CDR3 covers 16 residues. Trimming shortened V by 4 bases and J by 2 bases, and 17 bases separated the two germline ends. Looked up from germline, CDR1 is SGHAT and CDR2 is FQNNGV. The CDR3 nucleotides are TGTGCCAGCAGCTCCCTTAGTGGGGGACAAAACTATGGCTACACCTTC. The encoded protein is CASSSLSGGQNYGYTF.

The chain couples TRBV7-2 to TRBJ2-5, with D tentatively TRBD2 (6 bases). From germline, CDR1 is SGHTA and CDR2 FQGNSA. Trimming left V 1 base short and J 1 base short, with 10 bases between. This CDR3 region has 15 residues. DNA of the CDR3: TGTGCCAGCAGCTTAGTTGGAGGGACCCAAGAGACCCAGTACTTC. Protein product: CASSLVGGTQETQYF.

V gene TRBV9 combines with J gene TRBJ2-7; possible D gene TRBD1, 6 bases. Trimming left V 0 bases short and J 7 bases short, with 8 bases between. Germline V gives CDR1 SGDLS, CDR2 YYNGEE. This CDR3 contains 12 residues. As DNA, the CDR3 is TGTGCCAGCAGCGTAGTCAGGGGAGAGCAGTACTTC. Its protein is CASSVVRGEQYF.

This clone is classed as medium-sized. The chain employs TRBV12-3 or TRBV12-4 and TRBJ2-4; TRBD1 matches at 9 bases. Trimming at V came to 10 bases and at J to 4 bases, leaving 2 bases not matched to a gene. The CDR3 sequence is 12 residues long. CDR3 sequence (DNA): TGTGCCATAGGACAGGGGAAAAACATTCAGTACTTC. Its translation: CAIGQGKNIQYF.

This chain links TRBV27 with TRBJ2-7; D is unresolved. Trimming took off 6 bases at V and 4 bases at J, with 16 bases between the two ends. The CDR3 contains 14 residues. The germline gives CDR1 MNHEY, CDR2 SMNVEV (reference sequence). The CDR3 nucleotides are TGTGCCAGCAGCCCAGGCCCGGGCTTTTACGAGCAGTACTTC. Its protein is CASSPGPGFYEQYF.

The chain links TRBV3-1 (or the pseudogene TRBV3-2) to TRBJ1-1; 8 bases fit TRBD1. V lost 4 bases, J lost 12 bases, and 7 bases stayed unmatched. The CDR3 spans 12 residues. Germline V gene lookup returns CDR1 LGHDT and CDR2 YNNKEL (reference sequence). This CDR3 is CASSPGTGQPFF. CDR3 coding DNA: TGTGCCAGCAGCCCGGGGACAGGACAGCCTTTCTTT.

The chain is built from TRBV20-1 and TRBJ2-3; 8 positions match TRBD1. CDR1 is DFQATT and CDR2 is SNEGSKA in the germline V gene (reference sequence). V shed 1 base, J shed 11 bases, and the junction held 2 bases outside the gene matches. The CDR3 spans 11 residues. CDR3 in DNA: TGCAGTGCTAGAGGGACAGGGCTGCAGTATTTT. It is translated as CSARGTGLQYF.

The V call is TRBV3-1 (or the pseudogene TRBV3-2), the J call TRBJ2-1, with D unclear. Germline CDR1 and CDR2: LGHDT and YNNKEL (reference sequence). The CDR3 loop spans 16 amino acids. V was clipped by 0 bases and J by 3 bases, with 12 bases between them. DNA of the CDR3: TGTGCCAGCAGCCAAGACGGAGTAGGACGCTACAATGAGCAGTTCTTC. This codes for CASSQDGVGRYNEQFF.

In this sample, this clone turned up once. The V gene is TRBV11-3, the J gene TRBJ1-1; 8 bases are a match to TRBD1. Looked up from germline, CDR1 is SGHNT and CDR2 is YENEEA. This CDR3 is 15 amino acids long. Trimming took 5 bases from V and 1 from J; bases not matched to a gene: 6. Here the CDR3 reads CASSVTGTGNTEAFF. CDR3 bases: TGTGCCAGCAGCGTAACCGGGACAGGGAACACTGAAGCTTTCTTT.

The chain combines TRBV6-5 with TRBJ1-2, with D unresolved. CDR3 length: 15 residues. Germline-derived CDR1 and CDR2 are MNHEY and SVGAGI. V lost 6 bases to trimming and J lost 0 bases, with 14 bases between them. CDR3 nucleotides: TGTGCCAGCAGACGACGGGAACGGTCTAACTATGGCTACACCTTC. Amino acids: CASRRRERSNYGYTF.

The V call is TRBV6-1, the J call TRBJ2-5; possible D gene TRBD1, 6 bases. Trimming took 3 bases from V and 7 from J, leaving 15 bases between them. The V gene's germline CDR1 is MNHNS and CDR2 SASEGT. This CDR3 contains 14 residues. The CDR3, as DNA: TGTGCCAGCAGTGATGGCAGGGGAATTGGGACCCAGTACTTC. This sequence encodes CASSDGRGIGTQYF.

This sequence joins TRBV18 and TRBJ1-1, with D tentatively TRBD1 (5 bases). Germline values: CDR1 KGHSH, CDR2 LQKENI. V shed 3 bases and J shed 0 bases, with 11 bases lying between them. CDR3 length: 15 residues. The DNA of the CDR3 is TGTGCCAGCTCACCCGACAGTTTACTGAACACTGAAGCTTTCTTT. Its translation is CASSPDSLLNTEAFF.

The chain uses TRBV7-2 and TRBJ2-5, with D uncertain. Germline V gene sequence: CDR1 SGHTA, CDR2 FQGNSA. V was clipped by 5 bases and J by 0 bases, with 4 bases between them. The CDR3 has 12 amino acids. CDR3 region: CASSRYQETQYF. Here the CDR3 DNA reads TGTGCCAGCAGCCGGTACCAAGAGACCCAGTACTTC.

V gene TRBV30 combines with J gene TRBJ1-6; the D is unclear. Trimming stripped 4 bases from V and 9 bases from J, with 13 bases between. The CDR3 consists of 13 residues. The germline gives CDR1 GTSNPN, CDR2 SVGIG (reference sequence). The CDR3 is CAWTLGWSSPLHF. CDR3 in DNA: TGTGCCTGGACCCTGGGATGGAGTTCACCCCTCCACTTT.

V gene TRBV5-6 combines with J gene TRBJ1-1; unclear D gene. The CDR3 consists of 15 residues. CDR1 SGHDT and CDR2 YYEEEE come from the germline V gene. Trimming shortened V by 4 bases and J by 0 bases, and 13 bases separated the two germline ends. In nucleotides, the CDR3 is TGTGCCAGCAGCCGAAAACTGGGGATGAACACTGAAGCTTTCTTT. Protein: CASSRKLGMNTEAFF. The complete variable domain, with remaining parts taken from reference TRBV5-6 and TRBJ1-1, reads DAGVTQSPTHLIKTRGQQVTLRCSPKSGHDTVSWYQQALGQGPQFIFQYYEEEERQRGNFPDRFSGHQFPNYSSELNVNALLLGDSALYLCASSRKLGMNTEAFFGQGTRLTVV.

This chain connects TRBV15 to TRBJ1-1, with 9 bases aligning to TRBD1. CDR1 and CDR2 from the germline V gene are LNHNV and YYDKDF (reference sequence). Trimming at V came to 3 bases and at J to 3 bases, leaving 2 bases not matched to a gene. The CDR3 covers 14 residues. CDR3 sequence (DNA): TGTGCCACCAGCAGGGGGACAGGGCACACTGAAGCTTTCTTT. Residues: CATSRGTGHTEAFF.

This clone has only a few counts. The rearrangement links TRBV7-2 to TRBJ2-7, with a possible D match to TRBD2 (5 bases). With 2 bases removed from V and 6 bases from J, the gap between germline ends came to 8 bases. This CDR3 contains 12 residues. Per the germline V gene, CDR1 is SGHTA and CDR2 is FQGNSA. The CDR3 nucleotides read TGTGCCAGCAGCTTATCCGGACTCGAGCAGTACTTC. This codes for CASSLSGLEQYF.

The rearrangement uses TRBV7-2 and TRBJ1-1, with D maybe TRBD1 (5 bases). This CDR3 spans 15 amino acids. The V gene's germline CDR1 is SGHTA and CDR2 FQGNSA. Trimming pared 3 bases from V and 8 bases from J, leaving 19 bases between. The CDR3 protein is CASSFSWPGHSEAFF. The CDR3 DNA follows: TGTGCCAGCAGCTTTAGTTGGCCAGGACATTCGGAAGCTTTCTTT.

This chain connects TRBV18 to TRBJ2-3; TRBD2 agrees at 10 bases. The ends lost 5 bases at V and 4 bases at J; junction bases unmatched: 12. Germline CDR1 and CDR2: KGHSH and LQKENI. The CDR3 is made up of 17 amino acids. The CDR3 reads CASSASGGAVRADTQYF. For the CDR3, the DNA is TGTGCCAGCTCAGCCAGCGGGGGGGCAGTAAGGGCAGATACGCAGTATTTT.

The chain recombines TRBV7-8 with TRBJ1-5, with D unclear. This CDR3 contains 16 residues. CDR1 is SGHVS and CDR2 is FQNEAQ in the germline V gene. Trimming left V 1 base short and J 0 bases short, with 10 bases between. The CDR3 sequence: CASSLVAQYSNQPQHF. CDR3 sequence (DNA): TGTGCCAGCAGCTTAGTTGCGCAATATAGCAATCAGCCCCAGCATTTT.

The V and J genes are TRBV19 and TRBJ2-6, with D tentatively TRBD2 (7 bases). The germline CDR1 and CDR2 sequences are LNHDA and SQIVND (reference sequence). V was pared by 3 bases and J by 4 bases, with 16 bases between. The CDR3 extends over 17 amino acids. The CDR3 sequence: CASSISAGAPGANVLTF. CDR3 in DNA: TGTGCCAGTAGTATTTCCGCGGGGGCGCCGGGGGCCAACGTCCTGACTTTC.